The 5 T cell receptor beta chains below all came from one sample that was sequenced in a study of CD8+CD57+ T cells in acquired aplastic anemia. Only patients with CD8+CD57+ cell expansion on flow cytometry were chosen for sequencing. Genomic DNA provided the template from which TCR beta VDJ and CDR3 profiles were obtained. TCRdb re-called the reads through MiXCR, storing one row per CDR3 protein. The sample holds approximately 160,000 distinct CDR3 sequences, less than 60% seen once. The sample consisted of sorted CD4+, CD8+, or CD8+CD57+ T cells (not recorded which) from PBMCs. The receptors stem from a human donor with aplastic anemia.

At least ten counts were recorded for this clonotype. V is TRBV20-1 and J is TRBJ1-5; unclear D gene. Germline CDR1 and CDR2: DFQATT and SNEGSKA (reference sequence). V lost 1 base and J lost 3, with 16 bases in between. The CDR3 is made up of 16 amino acids. CDR3 coding DNA: TGCAGTGCTAGAGGGCGGGGAAGTCTTGACAATCAGCCCCAGCATTTT. Translating gives CSARGRGSLDNQPQHF.

This clonotype was observed at least ten times. The J gene is TRBJ1-3, the V gene TRBV5-1; 7 positions agree with TRBD1. The ends lost 3 bases at V and 2 bases at J; junction bases unmatched: 5. The CDR3 contains 15 residues. Germline values: CDR1 SGHRS, CDR2 YFSETQ. The chain's CDR3 is CASSSTGEAGNTIYF. CDR3 bases: TGCGCCAGCAGCTCCACAGGGGAAGCTGGAAACACCATATATTTT.

This clonotype was detected only a few times. The genes are TRBV9 and TRBJ1-6; 9 bases map to TRBD1. From germline, CDR1 is SGDLS and CDR2 YYNGEE. The ends lost 4 bases at V and 7 bases at J; junction bases unmatched: 6. The CDR3 consists of 15 residues. The CDR3 bases are TGTGCCAGCAGCACAACCGGGACAGGGAATTCACCCCTCCACTTT. Its translation: CASSTTGTGNSPLHF. Variable domain in full (rest from reference TRBV9 and TRBJ1-6): DSGVTQTPKHLITATGQRVTLRCSPRSGDLSVYWYQQSLDQGLQFLIQYYNGEERAKGNILERFSAQQFPDLHSELNLSSLELGDSALYFCASSTTGTGNSPLHFGNGTRLTVT.

Concerning this clonotype itself: Compared with germline, one end of the junction differs, possibly owing to a read error. The chain employs TRBV9 and TRBJ1-3, with D perhaps TRBD1 (5 bases). Germline assignment: CDR1 SGDLS and CDR2 YYNGEE. This CDR3 has 16 amino acids. CDR3 residues: CASSVATTGPGDTIYF. The CDR3 DNA reads TGTGCCAGCAGCGTAGCTACTACGGGGCCTGGAGACACCATATATTTT.

The chain employs TRBV20-1 and TRBJ2-5; TRBD2 matches 7 bases. Trimming removed 6 bases from V and 5 bases from J; junction bases left unmatched: 9. This CDR3 is built from 13 residues. Germline V lookup: CDR1 DFQATT, CDR2 SNEGSKA (reference sequence). The CDR3 DNA is TGCAGTGCCCGGGGGGACCTGAAGGAGACCCAGTACTTC. Protein: CSARGDLKETQYF.